This T cell receptor beta chain appears in the sequencing data of a study of blood T cell repertoires in COVID-19. As for the study in general: PBMCs, B-cell-depleted T cells, or T cells provided the cDNA or gDNA that made up the material.

In the original processing: Reference gene primer amplification gave estimated nucleated cell counts. Using immunoSEQ multiplex PCR, the repertoire was profiled, and TCRdb retains in-frame clones only, with some absent. The DNA gave D and trimming, while V, J and clone size come from that table. The sample has more than 250,000 clones, 87% seen once; the top ten hold 5.5% to 7%. The germline gives CDR1 SGHRS, CDR2 YFSETQ. This CDR3 is 12 amino acids long. Trimming cost V 5 bases and J 6 bases, with 11 bases left between them. V is TRBV5-1 and J is TRBJ1-1, with D possibly matching TRBD1 (5 bases). The source is a woman under 40 who had recovered from COVID-19. The material sequenced was PBMCs or T cells enriched from blood (not recorded which). CDR3 DNA: TGCGCCAGCAGAGGGGATATCGCTGAAGCTTTCTTT. This encodes CASRGDIAEAFF.